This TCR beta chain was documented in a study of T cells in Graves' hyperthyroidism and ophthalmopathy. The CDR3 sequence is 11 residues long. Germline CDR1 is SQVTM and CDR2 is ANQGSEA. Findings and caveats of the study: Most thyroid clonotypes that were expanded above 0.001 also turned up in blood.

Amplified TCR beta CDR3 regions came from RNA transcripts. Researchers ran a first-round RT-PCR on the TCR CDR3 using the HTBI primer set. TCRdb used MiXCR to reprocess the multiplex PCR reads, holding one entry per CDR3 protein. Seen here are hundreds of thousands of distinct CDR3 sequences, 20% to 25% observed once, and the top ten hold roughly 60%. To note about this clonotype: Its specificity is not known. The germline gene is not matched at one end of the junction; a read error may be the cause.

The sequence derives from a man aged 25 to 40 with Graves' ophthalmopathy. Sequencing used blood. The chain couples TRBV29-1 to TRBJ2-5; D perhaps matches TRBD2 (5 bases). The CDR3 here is CSVGGRETQHF. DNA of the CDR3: TGCAGCGTCGGAGGCCGAGAGACCCAGCACTTC. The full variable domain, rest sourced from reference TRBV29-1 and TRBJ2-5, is SAVISQKPSRDICQRGTSLTIQCQVDSQVTMMFWYRQQPGQSLTLIATANQGSEATYESGFVIDKFPISRPNLTFSTLTVSNMSPEDSSIYLCSVGGRETQHFGPGTRLLVL.